Listed below are T cell receptor beta chains from one sample, sequenced in a study of blood T cell repertoires in COVID-19. Generated by immunoSEQ multiplex PCR, the TCRdb table keeps only in-frame clones and is missing some. The sample lists around 300,000 clones, approximately 88% occurring once. Input material: PBMCs or T cells enriched from blood (not recorded which). The receptors derive from a young man who had recovered from COVID-19. Each CDR3 is given with its conserved first and last residue. The D gene is left open where the match is weak. Clone sizes are given selectively: once, few, many, or a class where the clone is expanded.

>NA|once|TRBV5-1|TRBJ2-7
CASSTDTTYEQYF
TGCGCCAGCAGTACCGACACCACCTACGAGCAGTACTTC
>NA|NA|TRBV6-1|TRBJ1-1
CASSEEGVGWTEAFF
TGTGCCAGCAGTGAAGAAGGGGTCGGCTGGACTGAAGCTTTCTTT
>TRBD1|NA|TRBV9|TRBJ2-3
CASSVAPGTGSYTQYF
TGTGCCAGCAGCGTAGCGCCCGGGACAGGTTCCTATACGCAGTATTTT
>NA|NA|TRBV4-1|TRBJ1-1
CASSQDPQVAAAFF
TGCGCCAGCAGCCAAGATCCCCAGGTGGCCGCAGCTTTCTTT
>TRBD1|NA|TRBV11-1|TRBJ1-1
CASSLYRGENTEAFF
TGTGCCAGCAGCCTTTACAGGGGCGAGAACACTGAAGCTTTCTTT
>TRBD1|NA|TRBV27|TRBJ2-7
CASSMTGDEQYF
TGTGCCAGCAGTATGACAGGGGACGAGCAGTACTTC
>TRBD2|NA|TRBV28|TRBJ2-3
CASSLLTSGGPSSTDTQYF
TGTGCCAGCAGTTTACTAACTAGCGGGGGGCCCTCTAGCACAGATACGCAGTATTTT
>TRBD1|NA|TRBV19|TRBJ1-4
CASSRGNEKLFF
TGTGCCAGTAGCAGGGGGAATGAAAAACTGTTTTTT
>TRBD1|NA|TRBV28|TRBJ1-5
CASSLAQGDQPQHF
TGTGCCAGCAGTTTAGCACAGGGGGATCAGCCCCAGCATTTT
>TRBD1|NA|TRBV5-1|TRBJ1-1
CASSSYGQGSATEAFF
TGCGCCAGCAGCTCGTATGGACAGGGTAGCGCCACTGAAGCTTTCTTT
>NA|NA|TRBV27|TRBJ1-3
CASRMDRSSGNTIYF
TGTGCCAGCAGGATGGACAGATCTTCTGGAAACACCATATATTTT
>TRBD1|NA|TRBV13|TRBJ1-6
CASSLWGQRESPLHF
TGTGCCAGCAGCTTATGGGGACAGAGGGAGAGCCCCCTCCACTTT
>TRBD1|NA|TRBV4-1|TRBJ2-7
CASSQGQGPSYEQYF
TGCGCCAGCAGCCAGGGACAGGGGCCCTCCTACGAGCAGTACTTC
>NA|NA|TRBV6-5|TRBJ2-7
CASRSGTGAYEQYF
TGTGCCAGCAGGAGCGGGACAGGAGCCTACGAGCAGTACTTC
>TRBD1|NA|TRBV5-4|TRBJ1-2
CASSFLTGVHYGYTF
TGTGCCAGCAGCTTTTTGACAGGGGTGCACTATGGCTACACCTTC
>TRBD1|NA|TRBV19|TRBJ1-5
CASMDRVQPQHF
TGTGCCAGTATGGACAGGGTTCAGCCCCAGCATTTT